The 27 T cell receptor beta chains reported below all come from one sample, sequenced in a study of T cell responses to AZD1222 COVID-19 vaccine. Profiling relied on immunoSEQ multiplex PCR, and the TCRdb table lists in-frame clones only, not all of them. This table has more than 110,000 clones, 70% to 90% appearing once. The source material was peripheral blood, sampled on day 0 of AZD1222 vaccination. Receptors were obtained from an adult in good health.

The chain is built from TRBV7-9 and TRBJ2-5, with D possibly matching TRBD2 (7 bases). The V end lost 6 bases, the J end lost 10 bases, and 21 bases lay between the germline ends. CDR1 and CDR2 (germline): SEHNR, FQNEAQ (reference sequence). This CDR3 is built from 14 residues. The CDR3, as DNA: TGTGCCAGCAGACCTAATAGGGGGGGCGCGGGCCAGTACTTC. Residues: CASRPNRGGAGQYF. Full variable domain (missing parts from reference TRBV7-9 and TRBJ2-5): DTGVSQNPRHKITKRGQNVTFRCDPISEHNRLYWYRQTLGQGPEFLTYFQNEAQLEKSRLLSDRFSAERPKGSFSTLEIQRTEQGDSAMYLCASRPNRGGAGQYFGPGTRLLVL.

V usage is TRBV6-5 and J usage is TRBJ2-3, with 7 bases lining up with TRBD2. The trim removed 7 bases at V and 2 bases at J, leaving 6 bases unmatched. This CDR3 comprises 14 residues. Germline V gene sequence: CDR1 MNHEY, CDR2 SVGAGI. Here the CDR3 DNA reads TGTGCCAGCACCCGAGCGGGGCACACAGATACGCAGTATTTT. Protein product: CASTRAGHTDTQYF.

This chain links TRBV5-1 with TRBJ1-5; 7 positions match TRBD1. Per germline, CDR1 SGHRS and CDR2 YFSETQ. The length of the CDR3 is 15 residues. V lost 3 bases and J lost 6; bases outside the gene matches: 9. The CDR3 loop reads CASSSSTGAGQPQHF. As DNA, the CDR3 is TGCGCCAGCAGCTCCTCAACAGGGGCAGGTCAGCCCCAGCATTTT.

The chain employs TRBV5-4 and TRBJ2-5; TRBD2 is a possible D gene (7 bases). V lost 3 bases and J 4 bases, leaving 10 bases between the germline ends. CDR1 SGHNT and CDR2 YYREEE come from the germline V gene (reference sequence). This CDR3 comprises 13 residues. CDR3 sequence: CASSWGGTETQYF. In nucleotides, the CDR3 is TGTGCCAGCAGCTGGGGGGGCACAGAGACCCAGTACTTC.

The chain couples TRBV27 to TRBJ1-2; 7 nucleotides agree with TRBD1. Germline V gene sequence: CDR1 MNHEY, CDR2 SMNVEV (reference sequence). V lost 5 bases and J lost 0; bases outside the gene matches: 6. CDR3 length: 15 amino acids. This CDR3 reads CASSIDREANYGYTF. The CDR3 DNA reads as TGTGCCAGCAGTATCGACAGGGAGGCTAACTATGGCTACACCTTC.

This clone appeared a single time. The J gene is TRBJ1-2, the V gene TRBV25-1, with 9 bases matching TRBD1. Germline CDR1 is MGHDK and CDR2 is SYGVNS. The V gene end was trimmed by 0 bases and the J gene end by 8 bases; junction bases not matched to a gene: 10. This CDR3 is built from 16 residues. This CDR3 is CASSEYSTGGGRGYTF. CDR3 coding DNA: TGTGCCAGCAGTGAATATTCGACAGGGGGTGGTAGAGGCTACACCTTC.

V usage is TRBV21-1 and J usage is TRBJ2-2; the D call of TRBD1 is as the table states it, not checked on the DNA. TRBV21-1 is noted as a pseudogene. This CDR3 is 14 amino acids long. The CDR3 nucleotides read TGTGCCAACTCCGGGACACATAACACCGGGGAGCTGTTTTTT. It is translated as CANSGTHNTGELFF.

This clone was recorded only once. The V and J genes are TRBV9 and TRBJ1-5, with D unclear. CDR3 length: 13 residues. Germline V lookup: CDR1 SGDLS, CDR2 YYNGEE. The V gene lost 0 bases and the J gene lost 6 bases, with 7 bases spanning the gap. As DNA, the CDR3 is TGTGCCAGCAGCGTAGGAAATGGTCAGCCCCAGCATTTT. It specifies CASSVGNGQPQHF.

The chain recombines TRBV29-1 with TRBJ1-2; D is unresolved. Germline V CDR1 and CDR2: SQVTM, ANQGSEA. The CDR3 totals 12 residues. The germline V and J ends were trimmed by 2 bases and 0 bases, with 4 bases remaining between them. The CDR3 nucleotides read TGCAGCGTTGAACGGGCTAACTATGGCTACACCTTC. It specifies CSVERANYGYTF.

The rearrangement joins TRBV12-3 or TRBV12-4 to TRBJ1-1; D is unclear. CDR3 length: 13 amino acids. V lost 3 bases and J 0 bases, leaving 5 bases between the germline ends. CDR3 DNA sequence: TGTGCCAGCAGTTTCCAAATGAACACTGAAGCTTTCTTT. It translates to CASSFQMNTEAFF.

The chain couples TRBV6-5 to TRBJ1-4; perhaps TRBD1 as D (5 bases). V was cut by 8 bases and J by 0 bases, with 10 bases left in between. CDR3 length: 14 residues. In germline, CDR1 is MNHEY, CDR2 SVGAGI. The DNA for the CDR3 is TGTGCCAGCCGATGGACATCAACTAATGAAAAACTGTTTTTT. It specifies CASRWTSTNEKLFF.

The CDR3 bases are TGTGCCAGCAGTTCGCTTCAGCGGGGGGCCGGGGAGCTGTTTTTT. Its translation is CASSSLQRGAGELFF. The rearrangement links TRBV6-1 to TRBJ2-2; 9 bases match TRBD2. The CDR3 length is 15 residues. V dropped 5 bases and J dropped 6; count of bases not matched to a gene: 7. CDR1 and CDR2 (germline): MNHNS, SASEGT.

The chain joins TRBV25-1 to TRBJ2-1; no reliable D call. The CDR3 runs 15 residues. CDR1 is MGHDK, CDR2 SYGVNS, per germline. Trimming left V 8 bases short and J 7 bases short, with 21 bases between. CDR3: CASADGLNLGNEQFF. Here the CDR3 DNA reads TGTGCCAGCGCGGACGGCCTTAACCTTGGGAATGAGCAGTTCTTC.

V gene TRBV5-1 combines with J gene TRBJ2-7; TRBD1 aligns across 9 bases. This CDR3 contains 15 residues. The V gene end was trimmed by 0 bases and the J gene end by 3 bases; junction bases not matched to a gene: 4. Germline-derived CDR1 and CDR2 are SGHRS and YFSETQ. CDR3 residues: CASSLGDRDGYEQYF. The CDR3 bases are TGCGCCAGCAGCTTGGGGGACAGGGACGGCTACGAGCAGTACTTC. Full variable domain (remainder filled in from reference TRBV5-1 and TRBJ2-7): KAGVTQTPRYLIKTRGQQVTLSCSPISGHRSVSWYQQTPGQGLQFLFEYFSETQRNKGNFPGRFSGRQFSNSRSEMNVSTLELGDSALYLCASSLGDRDGYEQYFGPGTRLTVT.

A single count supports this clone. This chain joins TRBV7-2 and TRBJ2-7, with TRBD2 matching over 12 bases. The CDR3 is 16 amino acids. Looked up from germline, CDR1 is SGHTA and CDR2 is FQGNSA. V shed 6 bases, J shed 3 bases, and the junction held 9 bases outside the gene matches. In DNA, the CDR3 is TGTGCCAGCAGGCAAGGGCTACTAGCGGGGGGCTACGAGCAGTACTTC. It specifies CASRQGLLAGGYEQYF.

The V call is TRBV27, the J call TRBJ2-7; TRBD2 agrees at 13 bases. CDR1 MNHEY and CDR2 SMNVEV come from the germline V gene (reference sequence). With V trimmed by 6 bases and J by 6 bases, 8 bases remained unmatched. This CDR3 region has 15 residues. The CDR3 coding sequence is TGTGCCAGCAGACTCACCGGGACTAGCGGGACCGAGCAGTACTTC. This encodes CASRLTGTSGTEQYF.

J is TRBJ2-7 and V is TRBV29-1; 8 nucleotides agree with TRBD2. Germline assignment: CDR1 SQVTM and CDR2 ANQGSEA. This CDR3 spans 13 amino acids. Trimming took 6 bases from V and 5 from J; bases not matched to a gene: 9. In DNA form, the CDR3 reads TGCAGCGTGGCCCGGGGGGGGCTGAACGAGCAGTACTTC. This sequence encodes CSVARGGLNEQYF.

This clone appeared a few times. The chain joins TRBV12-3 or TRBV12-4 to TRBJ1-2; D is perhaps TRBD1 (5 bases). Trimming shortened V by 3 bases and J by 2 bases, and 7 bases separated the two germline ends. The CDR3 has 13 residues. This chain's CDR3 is CASSFRGNYGYTF. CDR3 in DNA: TGTGCCAGCAGTTTTCGGGGGAACTATGGCTACACCTTC.

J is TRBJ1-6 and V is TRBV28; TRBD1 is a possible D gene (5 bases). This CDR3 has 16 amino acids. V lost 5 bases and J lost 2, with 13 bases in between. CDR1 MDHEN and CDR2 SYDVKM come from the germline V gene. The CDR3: CASSPPWGAYNSPLHF. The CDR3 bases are TGTGCCAGCAGTCCCCCCTGGGGGGCCTATAATTCACCCCTCCACTTT.

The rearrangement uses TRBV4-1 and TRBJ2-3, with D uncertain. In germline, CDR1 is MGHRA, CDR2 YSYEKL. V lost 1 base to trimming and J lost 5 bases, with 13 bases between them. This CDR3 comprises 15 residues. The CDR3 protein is CASSQGGRERDTQYF. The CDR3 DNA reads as TGCGCCAGCAGCCAAGGAGGACGAGAACGAGATACGCAGTATTTT.

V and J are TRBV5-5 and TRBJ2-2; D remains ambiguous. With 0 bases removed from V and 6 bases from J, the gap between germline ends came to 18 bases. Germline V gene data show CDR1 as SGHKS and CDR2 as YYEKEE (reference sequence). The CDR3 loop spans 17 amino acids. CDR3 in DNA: TGTGCCAGCAGCTTGGATGGGCAGGCACCGCCCGCCGGGGAGCTGTTTTTT. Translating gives CASSLDGQAPPAGELFF. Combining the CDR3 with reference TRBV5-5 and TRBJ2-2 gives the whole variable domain DAGVTQSPTHLIKTRGQQVTLRCSPISGHKSVSWYQQVLGQGPQFIFQYYEKEERGRGNFPDRFSARQFPNYSSELNVNALLLGDSALYLCASSLDGQAPPAGELFFGEGSRLTVL.

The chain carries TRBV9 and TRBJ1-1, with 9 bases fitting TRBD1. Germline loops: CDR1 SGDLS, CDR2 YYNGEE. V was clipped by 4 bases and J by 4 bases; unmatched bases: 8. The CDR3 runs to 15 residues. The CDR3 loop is CASSFTGGAGTEAFF. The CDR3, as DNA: TGTGCCAGCAGCTTCACAGGGGGCGCGGGCACTGAAGCTTTCTTT. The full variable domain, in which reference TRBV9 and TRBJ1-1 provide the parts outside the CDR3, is DSGVTQTPKHLITATGQRVTLRCSPRSGDLSVYWYQQSLDQGLQFLIQYYNGEERAKGNILERFSAQQFPDLHSELNLSSLELGDSALYFCASSFTGGAGTEAFFGQGTRLTVV.

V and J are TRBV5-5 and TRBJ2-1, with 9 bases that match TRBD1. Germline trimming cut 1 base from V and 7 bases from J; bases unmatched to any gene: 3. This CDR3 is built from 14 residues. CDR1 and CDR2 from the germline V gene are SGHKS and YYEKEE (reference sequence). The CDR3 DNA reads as TGTGCCAGCAGCTTGACAGGGGGCGTGAATGAGCAGTTCTTC. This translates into CASSLTGGVNEQFF.

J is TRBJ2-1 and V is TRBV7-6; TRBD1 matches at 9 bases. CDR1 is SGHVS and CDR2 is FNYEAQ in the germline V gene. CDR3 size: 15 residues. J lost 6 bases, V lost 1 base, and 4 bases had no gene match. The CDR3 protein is CASSLGTGAGNEQFF. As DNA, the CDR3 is TGTGCCAGCAGCTTAGGGACAGGGGCCGGCAATGAGCAGTTCTTC.

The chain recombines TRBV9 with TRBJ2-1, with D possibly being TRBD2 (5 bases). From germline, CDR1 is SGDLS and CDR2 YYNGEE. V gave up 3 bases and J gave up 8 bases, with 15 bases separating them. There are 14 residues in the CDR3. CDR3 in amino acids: CASSEEGPWDEQFF. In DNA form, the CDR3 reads TGTGCCAGCAGCGAAGAGGGTCCGTGGGATGAGCAGTTCTTC.

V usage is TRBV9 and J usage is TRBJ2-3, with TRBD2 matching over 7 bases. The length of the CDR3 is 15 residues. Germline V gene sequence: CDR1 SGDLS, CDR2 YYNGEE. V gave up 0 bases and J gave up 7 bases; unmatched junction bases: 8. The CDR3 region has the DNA TGTGCCAGCAGCGTAGGGGGCGGGGGTTTTAATACGCAGTATTTT. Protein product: CASSVGGGGFNTQYF.

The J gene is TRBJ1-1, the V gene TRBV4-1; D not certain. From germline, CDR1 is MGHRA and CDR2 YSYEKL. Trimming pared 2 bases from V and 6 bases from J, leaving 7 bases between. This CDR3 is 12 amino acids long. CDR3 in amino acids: CASSQPDAEAFF. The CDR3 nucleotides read TGCGCCAGCAGCCAACCCGACGCTGAAGCTTTCTTT.